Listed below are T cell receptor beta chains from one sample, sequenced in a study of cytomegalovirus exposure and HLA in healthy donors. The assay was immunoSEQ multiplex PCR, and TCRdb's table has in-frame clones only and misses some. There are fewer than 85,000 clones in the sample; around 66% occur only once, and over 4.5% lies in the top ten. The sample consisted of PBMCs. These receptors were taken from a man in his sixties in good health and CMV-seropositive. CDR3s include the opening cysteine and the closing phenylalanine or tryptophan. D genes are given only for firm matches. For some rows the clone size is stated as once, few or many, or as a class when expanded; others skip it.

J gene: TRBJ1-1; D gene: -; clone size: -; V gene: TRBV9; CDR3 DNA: TGTGCCAGCAGCGCCACTCGGGACATCTCTGAAGCTTTCTTT; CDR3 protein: CASSATRDISEAFF
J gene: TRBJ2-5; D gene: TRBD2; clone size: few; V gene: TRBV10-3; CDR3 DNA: TGTGCCATCAGTGAGTCGACGGCTAGCGGGGATCTTGAGACCCAGTACTTC; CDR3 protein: CAISESTASGDLETQYF
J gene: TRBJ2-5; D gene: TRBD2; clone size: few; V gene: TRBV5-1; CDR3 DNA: TGCGCCAGCAGCCCGACTAGCGGGGTGGAGACCCAGTACTTC; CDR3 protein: CASSPTSGVETQYF
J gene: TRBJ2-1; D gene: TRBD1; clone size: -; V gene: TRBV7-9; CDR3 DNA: TGTGCCAGCAGTCTTACAGGGGCCAGCTCCTACAATGAGCAGTTCTTC; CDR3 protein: CASSLTGASSYNEQFF
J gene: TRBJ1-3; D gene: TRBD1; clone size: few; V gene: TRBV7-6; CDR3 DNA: TGTGCCAGCAGTAAAGGACAGGTTGATACCATATATTTT; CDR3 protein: CASSKGQVDTIYF
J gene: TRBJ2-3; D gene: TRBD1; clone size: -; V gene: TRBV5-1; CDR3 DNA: TGCGCCAGCAGCTACCGGACAGGGACAGATACGCAGTATTTT; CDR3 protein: CASSYRTGTDTQYF
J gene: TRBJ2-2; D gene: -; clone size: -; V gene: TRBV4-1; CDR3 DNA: TGCGCCAGCAGCCAAGTAGGTCAGGACGGGGAGCTGTTTTTT; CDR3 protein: CASSQVGQDGELFF
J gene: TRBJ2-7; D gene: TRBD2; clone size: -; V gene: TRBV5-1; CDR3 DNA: TGCGCCAGCAGCTCCGGACTAGCACCCTGGGAGCAGTACTTC; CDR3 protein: CASSSGLAPWEQYF
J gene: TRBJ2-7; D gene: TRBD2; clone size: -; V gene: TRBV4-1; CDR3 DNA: TGCGCCAGCAGCCGGGAGGCTAGCGGGGCAACCTACGAGCAGTACTTC; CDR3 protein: CASSREASGATYEQYF
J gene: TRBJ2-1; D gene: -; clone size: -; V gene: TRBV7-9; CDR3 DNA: TGTGCCAGCAGCCCGCCTTCGGAGGGGAGCTCCTACAATGAGCAGTTCTTC; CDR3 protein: CASSPPSEGSSYNEQFF
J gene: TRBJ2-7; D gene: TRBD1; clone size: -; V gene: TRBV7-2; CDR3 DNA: TGTGCCAGCAGCCCAGGGACAGTCGGCTACGAGCAGTACTTC; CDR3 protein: CASSPGTVGYEQYF
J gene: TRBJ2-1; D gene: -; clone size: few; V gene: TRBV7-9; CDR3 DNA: TGTGCCAGCAGCTCGACCCGGACTAGACAGGAAAGTGAGCAGTTCTTC; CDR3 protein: CASSSTRTRQESEQFF
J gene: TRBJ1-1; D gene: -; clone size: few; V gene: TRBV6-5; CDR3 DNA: TGTGCCAGCAGTTACATGGAGAAGACTGAAGCTTTCTTT; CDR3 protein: CASSYMEKTEAFF
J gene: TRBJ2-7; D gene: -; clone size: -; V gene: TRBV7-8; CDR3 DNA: TGTGCCAGCAGCGGGACTGGGGGCGAGCAGTACTTC; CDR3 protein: CASSGTGGEQYF
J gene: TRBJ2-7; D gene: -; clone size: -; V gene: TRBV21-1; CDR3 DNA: TGTGCCAGCACCGGGACAAGGCCCTACGAGCAGTACTTC; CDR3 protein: CASTGTRPYEQYF
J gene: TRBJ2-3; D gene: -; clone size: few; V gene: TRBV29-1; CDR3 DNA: TGCAGCGTTGACATCTACACAGATACGCAGTATTTT; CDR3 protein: CSVDIYTDTQYF
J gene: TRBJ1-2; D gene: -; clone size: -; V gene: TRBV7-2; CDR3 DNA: TGTGCCAGCAGCCCGACAGTAGGCTACACCTTC; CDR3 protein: CASSPTVGYTF
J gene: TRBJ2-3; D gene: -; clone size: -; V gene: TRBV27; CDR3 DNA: TGTGCCAGCAGTGGAACAGGGCACACAGATACGCAGTATTTT; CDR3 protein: CASSGTGHTDTQYF
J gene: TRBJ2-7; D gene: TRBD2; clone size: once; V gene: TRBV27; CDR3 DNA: TGTGCCAGCAGGCGGACTAGCGGGCCCTCCTACGAGCAGTACTTC; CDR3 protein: CASRRTSGPSYEQYF
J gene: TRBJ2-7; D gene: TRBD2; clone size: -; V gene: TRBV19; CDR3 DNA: TGTGCCAGTAGTGCAGGACTAGCGGGCGAGCAGTACTTC; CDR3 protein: CASSAGLAGEQYF
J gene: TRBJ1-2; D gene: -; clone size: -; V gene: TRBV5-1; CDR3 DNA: TGCGCCAGCAGCACCTGGGGGGGAGGGCAAGTTGGCTACACCTTC; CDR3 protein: CASSTWGGGQVGYTF
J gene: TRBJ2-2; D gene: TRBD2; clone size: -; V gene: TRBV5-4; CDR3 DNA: TGTGCCAGCAGCCCCCCCCTAGCGGGCGCCGGGGAGCTGTTTTTT; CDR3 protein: CASSPPLAGAGELFF
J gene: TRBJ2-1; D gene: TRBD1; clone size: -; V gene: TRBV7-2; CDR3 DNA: TGTGCCAGCAGCCCGGGACAGCCCAATGAGCAGTTCTTC; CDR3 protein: CASSPGQPNEQFF
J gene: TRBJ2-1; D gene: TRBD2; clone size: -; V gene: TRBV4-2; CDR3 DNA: TGTGCCAGCAGCCAATCGCTAGCGGGGAGCAATGAGCAGTTCTTC; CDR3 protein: CASSQSLAGSNEQFF
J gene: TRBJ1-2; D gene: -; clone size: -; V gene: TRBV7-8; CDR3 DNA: TGTGCCAGCAGCTTAGTGTCGGCGGCTAACTATGGCTACACCTTC; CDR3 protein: CASSLVSAANYGYTF
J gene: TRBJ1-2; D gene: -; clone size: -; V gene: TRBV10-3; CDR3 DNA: TGTGCCATCAGTGAGTCAGGGGCGTCCAACTATGGCTACACCTTC; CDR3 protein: CAISESGASNYGYTF
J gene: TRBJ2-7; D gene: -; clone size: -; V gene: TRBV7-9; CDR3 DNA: TGTGCCAGCAGCCTTGGACAGATCTACGAGCAGTACTTC; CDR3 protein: CASSLGQIYEQYF
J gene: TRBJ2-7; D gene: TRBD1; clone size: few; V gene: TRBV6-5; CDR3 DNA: TGTGCCAGCGGGACAGTCCACGAGCAGTACTTC; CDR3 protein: CASGTVHEQYF
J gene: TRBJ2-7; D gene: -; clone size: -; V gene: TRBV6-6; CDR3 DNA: TGTGCCAGCAGTTACGCAGGACAAACCTACGAGCAGTACTTC; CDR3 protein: CASSYAGQTYEQYF